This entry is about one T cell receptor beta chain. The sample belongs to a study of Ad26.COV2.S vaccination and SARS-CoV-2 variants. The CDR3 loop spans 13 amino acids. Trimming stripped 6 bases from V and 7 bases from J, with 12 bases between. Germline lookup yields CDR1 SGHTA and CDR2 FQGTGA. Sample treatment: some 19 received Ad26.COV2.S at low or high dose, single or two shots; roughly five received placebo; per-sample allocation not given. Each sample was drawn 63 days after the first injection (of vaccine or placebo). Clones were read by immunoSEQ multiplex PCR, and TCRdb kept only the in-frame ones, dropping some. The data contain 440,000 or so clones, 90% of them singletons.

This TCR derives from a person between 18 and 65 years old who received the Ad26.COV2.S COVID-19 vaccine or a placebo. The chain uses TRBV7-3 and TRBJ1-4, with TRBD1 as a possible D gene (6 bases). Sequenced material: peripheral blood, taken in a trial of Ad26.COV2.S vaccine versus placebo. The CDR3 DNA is TGTGCCAGCAGTTACAAACAGGGTGAAAAACTGTTTTTT. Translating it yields CASSYKQGEKLFF.